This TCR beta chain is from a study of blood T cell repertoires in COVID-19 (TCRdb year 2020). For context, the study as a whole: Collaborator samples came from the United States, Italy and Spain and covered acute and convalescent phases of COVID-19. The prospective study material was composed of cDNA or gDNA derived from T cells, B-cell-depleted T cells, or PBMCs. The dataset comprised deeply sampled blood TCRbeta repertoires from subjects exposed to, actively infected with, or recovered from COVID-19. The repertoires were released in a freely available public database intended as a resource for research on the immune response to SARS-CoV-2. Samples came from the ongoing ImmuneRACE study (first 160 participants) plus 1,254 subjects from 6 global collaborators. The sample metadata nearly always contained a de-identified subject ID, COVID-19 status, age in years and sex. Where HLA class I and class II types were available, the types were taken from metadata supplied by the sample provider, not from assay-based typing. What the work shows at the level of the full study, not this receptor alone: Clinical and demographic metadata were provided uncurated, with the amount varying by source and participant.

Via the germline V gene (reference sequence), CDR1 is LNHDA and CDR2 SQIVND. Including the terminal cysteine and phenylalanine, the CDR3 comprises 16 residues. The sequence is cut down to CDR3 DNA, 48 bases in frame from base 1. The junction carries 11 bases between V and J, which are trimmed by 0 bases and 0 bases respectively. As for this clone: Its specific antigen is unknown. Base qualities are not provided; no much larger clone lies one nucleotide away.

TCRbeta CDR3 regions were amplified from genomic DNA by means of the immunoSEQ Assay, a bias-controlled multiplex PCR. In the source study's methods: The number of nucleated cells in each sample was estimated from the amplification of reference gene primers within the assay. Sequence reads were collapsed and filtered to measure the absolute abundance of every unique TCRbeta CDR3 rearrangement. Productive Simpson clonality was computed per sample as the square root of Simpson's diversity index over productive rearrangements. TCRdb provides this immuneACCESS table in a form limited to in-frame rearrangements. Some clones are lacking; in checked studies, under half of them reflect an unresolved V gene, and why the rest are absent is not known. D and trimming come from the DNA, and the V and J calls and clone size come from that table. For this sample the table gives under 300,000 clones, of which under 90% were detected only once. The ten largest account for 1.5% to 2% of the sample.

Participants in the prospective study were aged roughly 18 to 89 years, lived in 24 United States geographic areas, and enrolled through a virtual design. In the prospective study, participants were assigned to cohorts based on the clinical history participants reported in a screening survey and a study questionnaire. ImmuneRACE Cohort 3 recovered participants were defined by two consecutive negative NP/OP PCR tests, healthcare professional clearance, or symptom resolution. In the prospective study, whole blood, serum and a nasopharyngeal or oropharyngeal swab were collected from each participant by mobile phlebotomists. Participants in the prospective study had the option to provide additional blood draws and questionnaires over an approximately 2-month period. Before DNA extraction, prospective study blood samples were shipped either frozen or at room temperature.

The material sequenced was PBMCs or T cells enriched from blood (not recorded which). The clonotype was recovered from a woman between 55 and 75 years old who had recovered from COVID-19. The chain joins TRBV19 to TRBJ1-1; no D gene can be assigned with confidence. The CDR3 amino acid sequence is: CASSIDPTALNTEAFF. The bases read TGTGCCAGTAGTATAGATCCCACAGCCTTGAACACTGAAGCTTTCTTT. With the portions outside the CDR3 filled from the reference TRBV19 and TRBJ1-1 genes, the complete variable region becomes DGGITQSPKYLFRKEGQNVTLSCEQNLNHDAMYWYRQDPGQGLRLIYYSQIVNDFQKGDIAEGYSVSREKKESFPLTVTSAQKNPTAFYLCASSIDPTALNTEAFFGQGTRLTVV.